A selection of T cell receptor beta chains follows, all from one sample in a study of OX40 agonist ivuxolimab in advanced cancers. The data were produced by immunoSEQ multiplex PCR, yet TCRdb's version contains in-frame clones alone and is incomplete. The sample contains roughly 77,000 clones, around 93% of which appear only once. Sequences were derived from CD4+ or CD8+ T cells sorted from blood, sampled in a trial of the OX40 agonist ivuxolimab. All receptors derive from an adult with an advanced solid tumor such as melanoma, head and neck, liver or kidney cancer. CDR3s include the opening cysteine and the closing phenylalanine or tryptophan. D genes are given only for firm matches. Only part of the rows carry a size: once, few, many, or a class if the clone is expanded.

D gene | J gene | clone size | V gene | CDR3 protein | CDR3 DNA
- | TRBJ2-7 | - | TRBV13 | CASSLGARPTDNEQYF | TGTGCCAGCAGCTTAGGGGCCAGGCCCACGGATAACGAGCAGTACTTC
TRBD1 | TRBJ2-1 | - | TRBV10-3 | CAIRRTGENNEQFF | TGTGCCATCAGACGGACAGGGGAGAACAATGAGCAGTTCTTC
- | TRBJ1-5 | - | TRBV27 | CASSYSGNQPQHF | TGTGCCAGCAGTTATTCGGGCAATCAGCCCCAGCATTTT
- | TRBJ2-2 | - | TRBV27 | CASSLEGGLLNTGELFF | TGTGCCAGCAGTTTAGAGGGGGGACTTTTGAACACCGGGGAGCTGTTTTTT
TRBD1 | TRBJ2-7 | - | TRBV6-5 | CASSLGPGTGAEQYF | TGTGCCAGCAGTTTAGGGCCCGGGACAGGGGCCGAGCAGTACTTC
- | TRBJ1-1 | - | TRBV6-1 | CASSERDGMATEAFF | TGTGCCAGCAGTGAAAGGGACGGGATGGCCACTGAAGCTTTCTTT
- | TRBJ1-6 | - | TRBV5-6 | CASSLGYTAGSPLHF | TGTGCCAGCAGCTTGGGGTATACGGCGGGTTCACCCCTCCACTTT
- | TRBJ2-7 | few | TRBV4-1 | CASSQDQASGYEQYF | TGCGCCAGCAGCCAAGATCAAGCTTCGGGGTACGAGCAGTACTTC
TRBD2 | TRBJ2-1 | - | TRBV27 | CASSTGTSGHNEQFF | TGTGCCAGCAGCACCGGGACTAGCGGCCACAATGAGCAGTTCTTC
- | TRBJ2-3 | - | TRBV10-3 | CAIIRLLAGFSDTQYF | TGTGCCATCATTCGTTTGCTAGCAGGTTTTTCAGATACGCAGTATTTT
- | TRBJ2-1 | few | TRBV5-1 | CASSLFPGNEQFF | TGCGCCAGCAGCTTGTTTCCGGGCAATGAGCAGTTCTTC
- | TRBJ2-7 | - | TRBV6-5 | CASSENYEQYF | TGTGCCAGCAGTGAAAATTACGAGCAGTACTTC
TRBD1 | TRBJ1-1 | - | TRBV4-1 | CASSQGPTGGTEAFF | TGCGCCAGCAGCCAAGGGCCGACAGGGGGCACTGAAGCTTTCTTT
- | TRBJ1-5 | - | TRBV6-1 | CASSEWEYSNQPQHF | TGTGCCAGCAGTGAATGGGAGTATAGCAATCAGCCCCAGCATTTT
- | TRBJ2-5 | - | TRBV7-9 | CASSPGGGGQHQETQYF | TGTGCCAGCAGCCCCGGGGGTGGGGGACAGCACCAAGAGACCCAGTACTTC
TRBD2 | TRBJ2-1 | once | TRBV5-6 | CASSLDSSGVVGEQFF | TGTGCCAGCAGCTTGGATTCTAGCGGGGTCGTGGGGGAGCAGTTCTTC
- | TRBJ2-5 | - | TRBV11-2 | CASSSSIGFQETQYF | TGTGCCAGCAGCTCCTCGATTGGGTTTCAAGAGACCCAGTACTTC
TRBD1 | TRBJ2-7 | - | TRBV5-5 | CASSFWETGLYEQYF | TGTGCCAGCAGCTTCTGGGAGACAGGGCTTTACGAGCAGTACTTC
- | TRBJ2-2 | - | TRBV7-6 | CASSLGFTGELFF | TGTGCCAGCAGCTTGGGGTTCACCGGGGAGCTGTTTTTT
TRBD1 | TRBJ2-1 | - | TRBV16 | CASSQTRDRGRYNEQFF | TGTGCCAGCAGCCAAACCCGGGACAGGGGGCGATACAATGAGCAGTTCTTC
- | TRBJ1-1 | - | TRBV19 | CASRTSGVAEAFF | TGTGCCAGTAGAACCTCGGGGGTAGCTGAAGCTTTCTTT
- | TRBJ2-2 | - | TRBV14 | CASSQDTGGWTGELFF | TGTGCCAGCAGCCAAGATACCGGGGGTTGGACCGGGGAGCTGTTTTTT
- | TRBJ2-5 | - | TRBV9 | CASSPYDRTFMETQYF | TGTGCCAGCAGCCCTTACGACAGGACCTTCATGGAGACCCAGTACTTC
TRBD2 | TRBJ2-1 | once | TRBV4-1 | CASSQESRGGSYNEQFF | TGCGCCAGCAGCCAAGAATCCCGGGGGGGGTCCTACAATGAGCAGTTCTTC
- | TRBJ2-3 | once | TRBV7-9 | CASSWTVTDTQYF | TGTGCCAGCAGCTGGACAGTAACAGATACGCAGTATTTT
- | TRBJ2-7 | - | TRBV30 | CAWSVTSDYEQYF | TGTGCCTGGAGTGTAACCTCAGACTACGAGCAGTACTTC
TRBD1 | TRBJ1-2 | - | TRBV27 | CASTKGQGWGYTF | TGTGCCAGCACCAAGGGACAGGGCTGGGGCTACACCTTC
TRBD1 | TRBJ2-2 | - | TRBV2 | CASTEWGQGDTGELFF | TGTGCCAGCACGGAATGGGGACAGGGTGACACCGGGGAGCTGTTTTTT
TRBD1 | TRBJ2-7 | - | TRBV6-5 | CASSYWAGGSYEQYF | TGTGCCAGCAGTTACTGGGCAGGGGGCTCCTACGAGCAGTACTTC
TRBD1 | TRBJ1-2 | - | TRBV19 | CASSFIGDRGYGYTF | TGTGCCAGTAGTTTTATCGGGGACAGGGGTTATGGCTACACCTTC
TRBD2 | TRBJ2-3 | - | TRBV14 | CASSQLAGGETDTQYF | TGTGCCAGCAGCCAATTGGCGGGGGGAGAGACAGATACGCAGTATTTT
TRBD1 | TRBJ2-7 | - | TRBV7-8 | CASSLTVQTGTAYEQYF | TGTGCCAGCAGCTTAACAGTACAAACCGGGACAGCCTACGAGCAGTACTTC
- | TRBJ2-1 | - | TRBV7-3 | CASSLTGMYNEQFF | TGTGCCAGCAGCTTAACAGGGATGTACAATGAGCAGTTCTTC
TRBD1 | TRBJ1-4 | - | TRBV5-8 | CASSAGTAQKLFF | TGTGCCAGCAGCGCCGGGACAGCACAAAAACTGTTTTTT
TRBD2 | TRBJ2-1 | - | TRBV4-1 | CASSQGGGSANEQFF | TGCGCCAGCAGCCAAGGGGGGGGATCGGCCAATGAGCAGTTCTTC
- | TRBJ1-4 | - | TRBV2 | CASPVSAGQLTNEKLFF | TGTGCCAGCCCCGTCTCTGCAGGGCAATTAACTAATGAAAAACTGTTTTTT
- | TRBJ2-7 | - | TRBV2 | CASSEYGGATYEQYF | TGTGCCAGCAGTGAATATGGGGGGGCAACCTACGAGCAGTACTTC
- | TRBJ1-1 | - | TRBV6-5 | CASSLWRGGTEAFF | TGTGCCAGCAGTTTATGGAGGGGAGGCACTGAAGCTTTCTTT
TRBD2 | TRBJ2-7 | - | TRBV13 | CASSSPTSGGFSYEQYF | TGTGCCAGCAGCTCCCCGACTAGCGGGGGTTTCAGCTACGAGCAGTACTTC
TRBD2 | TRBJ2-5 | - | TRBV7-9 | CASSWLAGGLRETQYF | TGTGCCAGCAGCTGGCTAGCGGGGGGGCTACGGGAGACCCAGTACTTC
- | TRBJ2-1 | - | TRBV6-4 | CASSDLAGSYEQFF | TGTGCCAGCAGTGACTTGGCGGGGAGCTATGAGCAGTTCTTC
TRBD1 | TRBJ1-4 | - | TRBV5-6 | CASSTGTGSEKLFF | TGTGCCAGCAGCACCGGGACAGGGTCTGAAAAACTGTTTTTT
TRBD1 | TRBJ2-7 | few | TRBV4-3 | CASSHERGQGHEQYF | TGCGCCAGCAGCCACGAAAGGGGGCAAGGCCACGAGCAGTACTTC
- | TRBJ1-2 | - | TRBV27 | CASSLRTDGGYTF | TGTGCCAGCAGTTTACGGACCGACGGCGGCTACACCTTC
TRBD1 | TRBJ1-6 | once | TRBV5-6 | CASSLSGQGPYNSPLHF | TGTGCCAGCAGCTTGTCGGGACAGGGCCCATATAATTCACCCCTCCACTTT
- | TRBJ1-1 | - | TRBV13 | CASVDRNTEAFF | TGTGCCAGCGTTGACAGGAACACTGAAGCTTTCTTT
- | TRBJ1-2 | once | TRBV13 | CASSLGRPGEGYTF | TGTGCCAGCAGCTTAGGCAGGCCCGGGGAGGGCTACACCTTC
- | TRBJ2-7 | - | TRBV5-6 | CASSLGAGREQYF | TGTGCCAGCAGCTTGGGGGCGGGTAGGGAGCAGTACTTC